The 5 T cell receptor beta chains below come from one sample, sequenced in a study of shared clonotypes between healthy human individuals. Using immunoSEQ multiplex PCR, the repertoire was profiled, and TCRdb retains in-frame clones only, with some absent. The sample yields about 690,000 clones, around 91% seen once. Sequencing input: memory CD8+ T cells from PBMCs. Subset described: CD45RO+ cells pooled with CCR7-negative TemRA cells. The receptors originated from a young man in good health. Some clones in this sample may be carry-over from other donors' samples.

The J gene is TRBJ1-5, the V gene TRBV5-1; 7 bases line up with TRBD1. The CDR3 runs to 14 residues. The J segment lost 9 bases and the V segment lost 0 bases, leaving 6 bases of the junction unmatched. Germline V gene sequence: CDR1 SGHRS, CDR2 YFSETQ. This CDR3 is CASSLEGAQGPQHF. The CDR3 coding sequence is TGCGCCAGCAGCTTGGAGGGGGCCCAGGGGCCCCAGCATTTT.

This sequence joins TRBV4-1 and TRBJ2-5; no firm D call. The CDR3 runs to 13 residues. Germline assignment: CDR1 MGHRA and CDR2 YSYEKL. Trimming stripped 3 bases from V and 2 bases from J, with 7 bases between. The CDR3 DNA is TGCGCCAGCAGCCACGGACCACAAGAGACCCAGTACTTC. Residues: CASSHGPQETQYF.

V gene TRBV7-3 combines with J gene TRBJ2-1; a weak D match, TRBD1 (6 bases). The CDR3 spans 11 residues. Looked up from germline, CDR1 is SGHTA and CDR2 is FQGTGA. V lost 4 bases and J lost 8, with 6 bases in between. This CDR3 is CASSSGDEQFF. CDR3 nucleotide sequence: TGTGCCAGCAGCTCAGGGGATGAGCAGTTCTTC.

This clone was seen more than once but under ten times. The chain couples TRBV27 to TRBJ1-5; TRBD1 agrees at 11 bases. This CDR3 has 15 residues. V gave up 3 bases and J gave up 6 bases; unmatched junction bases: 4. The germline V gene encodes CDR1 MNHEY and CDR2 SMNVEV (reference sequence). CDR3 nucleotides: TGTGCCAGCAGTTTGGAGGGGACAGGGGGTCAGCCCCAGCATTTT. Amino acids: CASSLEGTGGQPQHF.

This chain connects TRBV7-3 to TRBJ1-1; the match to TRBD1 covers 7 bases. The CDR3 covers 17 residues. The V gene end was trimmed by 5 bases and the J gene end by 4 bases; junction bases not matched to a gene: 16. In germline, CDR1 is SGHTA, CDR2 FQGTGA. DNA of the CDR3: TGTGCCAGCAGCCACTCAGGGGGGCAACCTTTAGTCACTGAAGCTTTCTTT. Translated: CASSHSGGQPLVTEAFF.